Sequencing of this T cell receptor beta chain was carried out in a study of CD8+CD57+ T cells in acquired aplastic anemia. Study at large: Average DNA yield from sorted CD4+ and CD8+ cells was around 3.2 ug. Broader study findings: Patients versus controls showed no significant CD8+ Simpson's diversity difference. Researchers report that around 29 CD8+ CDR3 sequences appeared in both patients and controls.

The authors sequenced patients whose flow cytometry had shown CD8+CD57+ cell expansion. Every one of the patients had aplastic anemia (severe, acquired). Profiles of TCR beta VDJ and CDR3 were generated from a genomic DNA template. MiXCR was run by TCRdb on the reads, yielding one entry per CDR3 protein. This sample has 250,000 or so distinct CDR3 sequences, with 47% found just once. Remarks on this clonotype: Its target is not known. A much larger clone lies one base from this, so it may be a read error.

V was cut by 3 bases and J by 6 bases, with 9 bases left in between. The germline gives CDR1 LNHDA, CDR2 SQIVND (reference sequence). CDR3 length equals 13 residues. The specimen was sorted CD4+, CD8+, or CD8+CD57+ T cells (not recorded which) from PBMCs. V usage is TRBV19 and J usage is TRBJ2-1; D perhaps matches TRBD2 (6 bases). The TCR originated in a human donor with aplastic anemia. The CDR3 loop reads CASSMGGGNEQFF. The CDR3 DNA is TGTGCCAGTAGTATGGGGGGAGGCAATGAGCAGTTCTTC.